The 7 T cell receptor beta chains presented below share a single source sample, sequenced in a study of follicular helper T cells after annual influenza vaccination. Time point in this sample: 2015-2016 season, pre-vaccination. TCRdb's copy holds only in-frame clones and misses some; the assay was immunoSEQ multiplex PCR. The sample consists of approximately 6,200 clones, roughly 85% of them appearing once. This sample comprised CXCR5+ CD38- circulating T follicular helper cells from blood, obtained on the day of influenza vaccination. The subset: circulating Tfh, non-naive CD4+CXCR5+PD-1+ (ICOS+CD38+ or ICOS-CD38-). Source of these receptors: an adult who received the influenza vaccine.

The chain carries TRBV27 and TRBJ2-2; 11 bases fit TRBD2. The germline V gene encodes CDR1 MNHEY and CDR2 SMNVEV (reference sequence). With V trimmed by 8 bases and J by 6 bases, 5 bases remained unmatched. This CDR3 has 14 amino acids. The DNA for the CDR3 is TGTGCCAGCGGGGTAGCGGGAGGGCCCGGGGAGCTGTTTTTT. Protein: CASGVAGGPGELFF.

This chain links TRBV4-1 with TRBJ1-5, with D possibly being TRBD1 (6 bases). The CDR3 totals 17 residues. Germline CDR1 reads MGHRA; CDR2 reads YSYEKL. Trimming pared 0 bases from V and 5 bases from J, leaving 17 bases between. The CDR3 loop is CASSQEGRGATDQPQHF. DNA of the CDR3: TGCGCCAGCAGCCAAGAGGGGCGGGGGGCCACGGATCAGCCCCAGCATTTT.

The V and J genes are TRBV10-1 and TRBJ2-3; possible D gene TRBD2, 6 bases. V was pared by 2 bases and J by 2 bases, with 8 bases between. CDR3 length: 14 amino acids. Germline-derived CDR1 and CDR2 are WNHNN and SYGVQD (reference sequence). The CDR3 sequence is CASSEASVTDTQYF. The CDR3 DNA reads as TGCGCCAGCAGTGAGGCTAGCGTCACAGATACGCAGTATTTT.

The chain joins TRBV11-2 to TRBJ1-2; unclear D gene. V gave up 1 base and J gave up 14 bases, with 11 bases separating them. The germline gives CDR1 SGHAT, CDR2 FQNNGV. The CDR3 sequence is 11 residues long. The CDR3 loop is CASSLVQAQTF. CDR3 in DNA: TGTGCCAGCAGCTTAGTCCAGGCTCAGACCTTC.

The chain joins TRBV14 to TRBJ2-3; 7 bases match TRBD1. Per germline, CDR1 SGHDN and CDR2 FVKESK. The J segment lost 4 bases and the V segment lost 4 bases, leaving 5 bases of the junction unmatched. The CDR3 runs to 14 residues. The CDR3 loop reads CASSRDRESDTQYF. The CDR3 DNA reads as TGTGCCAGCAGCCGAGACAGGGAGTCAGATACGCAGTATTTT. The full variable domain, completed using reference TRBV14 and TRBJ2-3, is EAGVTQFPSHSVIEKGQTVTLRCDPISGHDNLYWYRRVMGKEIKFLLHFVKESKQDESGMPNNRFLAERTGGTYSTLKVQPAELEDSGVYFCASSRDRESDTQYFGPGTRLTVL.

The V gene is TRBV6-4, the J gene TRBJ1-5; 8 positions match TRBD1. This CDR3 is 15 amino acids long. With 2 bases clipped from V and 2 bases from J, the junction kept 2 bases outside the gene matches. The germline gives CDR1 MRHNA, CDR2 SNTAGT. The CDR3 here is CASSDTDRGNQPQHF. The CDR3 bases are TGTGCCAGCAGTGACACGGACAGGGGCAATCAGCCCCAGCATTTT.

V is TRBV7-3 and J is TRBJ2-2, with TRBD1 identical over 7 bases. The V gene's germline CDR1 is SGHTA and CDR2 FQGTGA. J lost 1 base, V lost 5 bases, and 4 bases had no gene match. The CDR3 is 15 residues long. CDR3 sequence reads: CASSHRTGNTGELFF. Here the CDR3 DNA reads TGTGCCAGCAGCCATCGGACAGGGAACACCGGGGAGCTGTTTTTT.